Sequencing of this TCR beta chain was carried out in a study of vaccination and CD4 T cells after COVID-19. For the study at large: Mild disease affected roughly ten convalescent patients and severe disease one, all SARS-CoV-2 positive by nasal swab PCR. Overlapping spike peptides of SARS-CoV-2, HCoV-NL63, HCoV-OC43 and HCoV-229E were used, and cells were stimulated with them. Overall study results and limits: Median approximately 90% of reactive clones detected in convalescent patients emerged only post-vaccination.

This clonotype has only a few counts. Its antigen remains unidentified. The V gene end was trimmed by 3 bases and the J gene end by 6 bases; junction bases not matched to a gene: 6. CDR1 is LNHDA and CDR2 is SQIVND in the germline V gene (reference sequence). This CDR3 has 15 residues. The time point denotes: late sampling 161 to 241 days after vaccination in a few convalescent patients. Treatment denoted: roughly ten-day PBMC culture with coronavirus spike peptide pools or control peptides (ViraFEST assay). At the Johns Hopkins FTIC core, DNA taken from cultured CD4+ T cells was sequenced by way of the Oncomine TCR Beta short-read assay. Via MiXCR, TCRdb re-called the PCR reads, giving one row per CDR3 protein. This sample yields more than 20,000 distinct CDR3 sequences, of which more than 35% are seen a single time; roughly 5.6% belongs to the top ten.

This clonotype was obtained from a human donor who had recovered from COVID-19. V is TRBV19 and J is TRBJ2-3; TRBD1 matches at 10 bases. The starting material was CD4+ T cells from blood, cultured in vitro, obtained about 7 months after SARS-CoV-2 vaccination. Here the CDR3 reads CASSIGTGDRDTQYF. CDR3 bases: TGTGCCAGTAGTATTGGGACAGGGGATAGGGATACGCAGTATTTT. Together with reference TRBV19 and TRBJ2-3, the CDR3 gives the full variable domain: DGGITQSPKYLFRKEGQNVTLSCEQNLNHDAMYWYRQDPGQGLRLIYYSQIVNDFQKGDIAEGYSVSREKKESFPLTVTSAQKNPTAFYLCASSIGTGDRDTQYFGPGTRLTVL.